This T cell receptor (beta chain) comes out of a study of blood T cell repertoires in COVID-19. Study context: Material from acute and convalescent COVID-19 was sourced from the United States, Italy and Spain. Sources were T cells, B-cell-depleted T cells, or PBMCs; the material itself was cDNA or gDNA.

Per the study methods: Reference gene primer amplification gave estimated nucleated cell counts. The table came from immunoSEQ multiplex PCR; TCRdb's copy has only in-frame clones and leaves some out. The DNA gave D and trimming, while V, J and clone size come from that table. Of roughly 100,000 clones listed, approximately 90% are singletons. Trimming removed 4 bases from V and 4 bases from J; junction bases left unmatched: 4. The CDR3 consists of 13 residues. Germline V gives CDR1 SGHDT, CDR2 YYEEEE. The sample comprised peripheral blood. The clonotype was recovered from a man aged 45-60 years with active COVID-19. The chain couples TRBV5-6 to TRBJ1-1; 7 bases agree with TRBD1. CDR3 sequence reads: CASSVRGLTEAFF. CDR3 in DNA: TGTGCCAGCAGCGTAAGGGGGCTCACTGAAGCTTTCTTT.